The TCR beta chain under discussion was sequenced for a study of T cells in Graves' hyperthyroidism and ophthalmopathy. The CDR3 regions of TCR beta were amplified from RNA transcripts. The TCR CDR3 was amplified in a first-round RT-PCR using the HTBI primer set. TCRdb used MiXCR to reprocess the multiplex PCR reads, holding one entry per CDR3 protein. The sample lists roughly 660,000 distinct CDR3 sequences, about 18% occurring once. A patient was excluded if there was uncontrolled infection, other autoimmune disease, pregnancy or lactation. Germline assignment: CDR1 SGHTA and CDR2 FQGNSA. V was trimmed by 5 bases and J by 6 bases, leaving 9 bases between them. The CDR3 is made up of 12 amino acids.

The gene calls are TRBV7-2 and TRBJ2-3, with D maybe TRBD1 (5 bases). The sequence came from a middle-aged man with Graves' hyperthyroidism. The sample consisted of blood. In nucleotides, the CDR3 is TGTGCCAGCAGCGAACAGGAGGATACGCAGTATTTT. This gives the protein CASSEQEDTQYF.